This T cell receptor (beta chain) was sequenced in a study of metastatic and nonmetastatic thyroid tumors. Looking at the study overall: Peripheral blood and tumor or nodule samples from malignant and benign thyroid patients were compared. General study points: Compared with benign nodules, malignant thyroid tumors were reported to have significantly higher TCR beta diversity in both blood and tumor.

Germline assignment: CDR1 MGHRA and CDR2 YSYEKL. The CDR3 has 15 amino acids. Trimming shortened V by 4 bases and J by 7 bases, and 18 bases separated the two germline ends. On this clone itself: Its antigen is unknown.

Patients were all untreated before their thyroid surgery. Per the original methods: A classifier of distant metastasis in papillary thyroid cancer was built from CDR3 differences (across clinicopathological groups). TCRdb reprocessed the PCR reads via MiXCR. None of the V and J calls come from the authors' own analysis; TCRdb made them. The sample contains some 50,000 clones, approximately 20% of which appear only once. Source material: blood. The chain couples TRBV4-1 to TRBJ2-3; either TRBD1 or TRBD2 may supply D (5 bases each). This TCR came from a male donor with papillary thyroid cancer or a benign thyroid nodule (not recorded which). Some clones in this sample may be carry-over from other donors' samples. For the CDR3, the DNA is TGCGCCAGCAGCCCAGTCGGCGGGCCAGGGCATACGCAGTATTTT. This translates into CASSPVGGPGHTQYF.